A selection of T cell receptor beta chains follows, all from one sample in a study of CD8+CD57+ T cells in acquired aplastic anemia. TCRdb re-analysed the reads in MiXCR, keeping a single row per CDR3 protein. The table lists about 260,000 distinct CDR3 sequences, around 82% of them singletons. Specimen: sorted CD4+, CD8+, or CD8+CD57+ T cells (not recorded which) from PBMCs. The receptor source for this set is a human donor with aplastic anemia. CDR3s include the opening cysteine and the closing phenylalanine or tryptophan. The order of the fields is V gene, CDR3 protein.

>TRBV7-2
CASSADRGRNYGYTF
>TRBV15
CATSLAGRAYTQYF
>TRBV7-9
CASSLATWGEAQYF
>TRBV7-6
CASSLGRRRGDTF
>TRBV5-1
CASQMRTGAYGYTF
>TRBV14
CASSQDRLHTDTQYF
>TRBV14
CASSYSGRGDEQYF
>TRBV9
CASSLGSDTQYDAFF
>TRBV7-2
CASSLDRGLSPLHF
>TRBV24-1
CATSTSVGYNEQFF
>TRBV11-2
CASSFEISGGSDEQFF
>TRBV7-9
CASSLEGIWDTQAFF
>TRBV7-9
CASSLAKGQGNTEAFF
>TRBV5-1
CASSDYSFSVQYF
>TRBV9
CASSVAGGPESHYF
>TRBV5-4
CASSLTTGDYGYTF
>TRBV9
CASSEGVSRNHPHNEQFF
>TRBV9
CASSVEGYEQSPLHF
>TRBV7-8
CASSFHPDEKTLSF
>TRBV7-9
CASSLGLTGDTQAF
>TRBV9
CASRLAGGADYGDTF
>TRBV12-3/TRBV12-4
CASSTTKRGYYNEQFF